This TCR beta chain stems from a study of blood T cells in healthy people across ages (dated by TCRdb to 2014 to 2015). Turning to the overall study: Template switching captured roughly one uniquely barcoded TCR beta cDNA molecule per two T cells in model experiments. Age-related changes in TCR beta repertoire diversity were measured in the study by deep sequencing normalized with unique cDNA molecular identifiers. Two additional independent replicas of 1 million unique cDNA reads from the same blood draw were analyzed for two donors (one aged 18 to 30 and one aged 80 or older). The donors were divided into four age groups: young (average around 16 years), middle-aged (almost 40), aged (about 60) and long-lived (82). To avoid experimental bias, donors of different ages were spread randomly across the sequencing lanes.

Library prep was done by 5' RACE. TCRdb records Illumina HiSeq 2500 as the sequencer. A second PCR of roughly 7 to 11 cycles was performed with a sample-barcoded 5' primer and a J-beta primer mix. A unique molecular identifier was introduced onto each TCR beta cDNA molecule by a template-switch 5' adaptor carrying 12 random nucleotides. At least 2.5 million CDR3-containing paired-end reads were obtained from each sample. The Mint cDNA synthesis kit, primed by a TRBC-specific oligonucleotide, was used to synthesize first-strand cDNA from all RNA. After uracil-DNA glycosylase treatment, a first 18-cycle PCR used universal primers M1SS and BC2_uni_R on all cDNA. The authors' pipeline ran thus. Normalization of each sample was performed by random selection of 1 million high-quality reads, each carrying a distinct molecular identifier. Reads with shared molecular identifiers were discarded instead of being binned into consensus sequences. CDR3 identification, clonotype clustering and error correction used MiTCR with a Q25 quality threshold and the strictest error-elimination algorithm. A nonparametric unseen species model with Euler transformation was used to estimate lower-bound total TCR beta diversity. TCRdb passed the public sequencing reads through fastp at Q25 and MiXCR, retaining productive beta sequences. Identical CDR3 protein sequences are pooled into one entry, listed with their most common genes and DNA. TCRdb's processing, not the study's, gives the V and J calls here. The sample table contains 650,000 to 800,000 distinct CDR3 sequences; only one count was recorded for 40% to 65% of them. Roughly 14% of the sample comes from the top ten.

Study-wide conclusions, independent of this receptor: Bulk unsorted PBMC profiling prevented conclusive comparison of naive and antigen-experienced compartments. Because donor CMV infection status was unknown, age-related changes in expanded clonotypes were potentially confounded. Compared with the aged group, the long-lived group had more naive CD4+ T cells, fewer expanded clones and increased TCR diversity, a pattern suggesting age selection. Total diversity estimates from one million sequenced T cells were considered lower bounds and underestimates. There was a strong correlation between observed TCR beta diversity and the percentage of naive T cells measured by flow cytometry. As age increased, observed TCR beta diversity per million T cells dropped in a roughly linear way, and a significant reduction was already evident by age 40.

The 39 donors, aged roughly 6 to 90 years, were systemically healthy Caucasian individuals from Russia. Each donor gave 8 to 10 milliliters of peripheral blood, drawn into EDTA-treated Vacutainer tubes. Ficoll-Paque density-gradient centrifugation was used to isolate PBMCs, with at least 6 million per sample. Trizol reagent was used to extract total RNA from PBMCs, with at least 5.5 micrograms per sample. The percentages of naive CD45RAhigh/CD27high T cells were determined by flow cytometry on a PBMC aliquot from every donor. Worth noting for this clonotype: It has no known antigen specificity. No DNA is shown, since the ends of the CDR3 on it are uncertain; the CDR3 is the one TCRdb lists.

From the cysteine through the phenylalanine, the CDR3 covers 16 amino acids. The material sequenced was blood. The chain couples TRBV12-3 or TRBV12-4 to TRBJ2-3. The receptor was derived from an elderly woman in good health. This receptor carries the CDR3 CASSSSFWRSTDTQYF.